This passage covers 3 T cell receptor beta chains from one sample sequenced in a study of shared clonotypes between healthy human individuals. Assay used: immunoSEQ multiplex PCR; TCRdb lists only in-frame clones, some missing. The sample includes around 640,000 clones, approximately 96% of them seen just once. Only CD45RO-negative cells positively selected for CCR7 counted as naive CD8 cells, so terminally differentiated effector memory CD45RA+ cells were excluded. Specimen: naive CD8+ T cells sorted from blood. The receptors stem from a woman aged 25 to 45 in good health.

This clone was picked up one time. The chain recombines TRBV5-6 with TRBJ2-1; no firm D call. Trimming pared 0 bases from V and 6 bases from J, leaving 10 bases between. Germline V CDR1 and CDR2: SGHDT, YYEEEE. The CDR3 totals 14 residues. DNA of the CDR3: TGTGCCAGCAGCTTGGCCGGAGTGCCCAATGAGCAGTTCTTC. It yields the protein CASSLAGVPNEQFF.

This rearrangement joins TRBV28 to TRBJ2-3; D unclear. Deletions cut 2 bases from V and 2 bases from J, with 29 bases between. The CDR3 is 21 amino acids. Germline CDR1 MDHEN, CDR2 SYDVKM. The CDR3 nucleotides read TGTGCCAGCAGTTTAGTTTTGGGAACCCTCTCTGCTATGGCTGACACAGATACGCAGTATTTT. This translates into CASSLVLGTLSAMADTDTQYF.

The chain recombines TRBV6-1 with TRBJ2-7, with TRBD2 as a possible D gene (6 bases). V was pared by 6 bases and J by 3 bases, with 12 bases between. CDR3 size: 13 residues. Germline V gene lookup returns CDR1 MNHNS and CDR2 SASEGT. CDR3 coding DNA: TGTGCCAGCAGCCGGGACTTAAACTACGAGCAGTACTTC. Protein product: CASSRDLNYEQYF.